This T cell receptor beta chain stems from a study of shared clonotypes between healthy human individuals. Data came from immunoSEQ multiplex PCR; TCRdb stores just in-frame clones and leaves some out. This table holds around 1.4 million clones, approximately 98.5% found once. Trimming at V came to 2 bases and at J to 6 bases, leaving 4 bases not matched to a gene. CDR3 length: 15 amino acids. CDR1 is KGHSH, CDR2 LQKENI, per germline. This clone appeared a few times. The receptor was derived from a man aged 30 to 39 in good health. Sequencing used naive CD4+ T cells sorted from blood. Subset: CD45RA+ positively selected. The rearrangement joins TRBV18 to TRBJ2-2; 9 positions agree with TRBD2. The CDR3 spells CASSPKSGRPGELFF. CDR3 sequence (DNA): TGTGCCAGCTCACCAAAGAGCGGGAGGCCCGGGGAGCTGTTTTTT.